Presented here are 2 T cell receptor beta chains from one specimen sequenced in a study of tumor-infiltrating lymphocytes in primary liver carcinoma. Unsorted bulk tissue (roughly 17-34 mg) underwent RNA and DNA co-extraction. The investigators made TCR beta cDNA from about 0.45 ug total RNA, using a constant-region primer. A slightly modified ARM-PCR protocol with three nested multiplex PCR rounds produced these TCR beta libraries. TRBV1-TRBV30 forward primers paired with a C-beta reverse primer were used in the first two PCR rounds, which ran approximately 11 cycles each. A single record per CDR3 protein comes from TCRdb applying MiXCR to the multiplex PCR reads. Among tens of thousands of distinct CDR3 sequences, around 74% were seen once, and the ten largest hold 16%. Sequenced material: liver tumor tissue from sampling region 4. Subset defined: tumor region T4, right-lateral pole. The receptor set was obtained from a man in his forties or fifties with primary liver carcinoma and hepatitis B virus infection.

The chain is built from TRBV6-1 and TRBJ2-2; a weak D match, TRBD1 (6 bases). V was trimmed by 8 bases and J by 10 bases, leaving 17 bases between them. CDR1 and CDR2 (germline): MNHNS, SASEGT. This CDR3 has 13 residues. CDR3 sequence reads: CASPRGTIEELFF. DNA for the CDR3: TGTGCCAGCCCCCGAGGGACAATAGAGGAGCTGTTTTTT.

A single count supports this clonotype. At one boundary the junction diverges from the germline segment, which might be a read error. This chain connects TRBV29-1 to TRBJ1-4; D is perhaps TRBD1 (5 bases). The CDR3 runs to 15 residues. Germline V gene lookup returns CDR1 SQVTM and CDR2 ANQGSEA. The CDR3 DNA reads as TGCGGCGTTGAAGACAAGGAAGGAAGACGGGGGAAACTGTTTTTT. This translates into CGVEDKEGRRGKLFF.